This T cell receptor (beta chain) was identified during a study of beta chain features in type 1 diabetes. Germline CDR1 SGHRS, CDR2 YFSETQ. The CDR3 runs 13 residues. Trimming cost V 5 bases and J 7 bases, with 12 bases left between them. Reverse transcription of all isolated RNA meant that expressed TCRB transcripts were sequenced. TCRdb's copy holds only in-frame clones and misses some; the assay was immunoSEQ multiplex PCR. The sample has 450,000 to 600,000 clones, approximately 31% seen once. It was via CD45RO/CCR7/CD25/CD127/CD95/CD27 that CD4+ naive, central memory, regulatory and stem cell-like memory cells were sorted.

This TCR came from a man aged 18 to 29 in good health. Sequenced input: naive CD4+ T cells from blood. This sequence joins TRBV5-1 and TRBJ1-4, with D hard to call. This CDR3 reads CASRNITGEKLFF. The CDR3 DNA is TGCGCCAGCAGGAATATAACCGGTGAAAAACTGTTTTTT.